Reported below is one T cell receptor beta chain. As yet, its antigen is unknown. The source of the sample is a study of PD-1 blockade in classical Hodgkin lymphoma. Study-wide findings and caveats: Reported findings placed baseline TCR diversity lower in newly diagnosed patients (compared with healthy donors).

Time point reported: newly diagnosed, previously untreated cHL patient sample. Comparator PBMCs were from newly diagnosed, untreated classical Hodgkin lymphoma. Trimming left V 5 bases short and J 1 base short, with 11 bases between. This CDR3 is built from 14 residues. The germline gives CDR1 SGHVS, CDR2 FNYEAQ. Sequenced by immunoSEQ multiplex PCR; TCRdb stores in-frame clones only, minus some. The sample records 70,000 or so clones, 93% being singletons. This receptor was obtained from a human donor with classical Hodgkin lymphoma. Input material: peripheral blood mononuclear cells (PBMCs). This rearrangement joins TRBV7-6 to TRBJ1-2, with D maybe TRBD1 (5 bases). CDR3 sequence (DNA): TGTGCCAGCAGCCCAGGGACGGATAACTATGGCTACACCTTC. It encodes CASSPGTDNYGYTF. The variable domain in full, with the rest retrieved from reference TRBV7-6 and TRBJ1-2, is GAGVSQSPRYKVTKRGQDVALRCDPISGHVSLYWYRQALGQGPEFLTYFNYEAQQDKSGLPNDRFSAERPEGSISTLTIQRTEQRDSAMYRCASSPGTDNYGYTFGSGTRLTVV.